This entry concerns a single T cell receptor beta chain. Its antigen is not yet known. No much larger clonotype is one base removed from it; base qualities were not supplied. The donors were roughly 39 Caucasian individuals from Russia, aged roughly 6 to 100 years, who were systemically healthy. Each donor gave approximately 10 milliliters of peripheral blood, collected into EDTA-treated Vacutainer tubes. Ficoll-Paque density-gradient centrifugation was used to isolate PBMCs, with at least 7 million per sample. Total RNA was extracted from PBMCs with Trizol reagent, with at least 5.5 micrograms obtained per sample. Naive CD45RAhigh/CD27high T cell percentages were measured by flow cytometry on a PBMC aliquot from every donor. The CDR3 runs 15 amino acids, cysteine and phenylalanine included. Only the CDR3 region is kept as DNA, spanning 45 bases read in frame from base 1. The CDR1 and CDR2 encoded by the germline V gene are WSHSY and SAAADI. The V end gives up 6 bases and the J end 0 bases, leaving 5 bases in the junction not matched to a gene.

This sample was taken from a study of blood T cells in healthy people across ages (dated by TCRdb to 2013 to 2016). Context from the whole study: Template switching captured roughly one uniquely barcoded TCR beta cDNA molecule per two T cells in model experiments. To track age-related changes in TCR beta repertoire diversity, the study relied on deep sequencing normalized with unique cDNA molecular identifiers. Donors were grouped into four age groups: young (average approximately 15 years), middle-aged (about 38), aged (approximately 58) and long-lived (approximately 81). To avoid experimental bias, donors of different ages were spread randomly across the sequencing lanes. For two donors (one aged 18 to 29 and one aged 80 or older), the study analyzed two additional independent replicas of 1 million unique cDNA reads from the same blood draw. The research as a whole found: Compared with the aged group, the long-lived group had more naive CD4+ T cells, fewer expanded clones and increased TCR diversity, a pattern suggesting age selection. Observed TCR beta diversity per million T cells fell roughly linearly with age, and a significant reduction was already apparent by age about 36. Total diversity estimates from one million sequenced T cells were considered lower bounds and underestimates. Since profiling was done on bulk unsorted PBMCs, naive and antigen-experienced compartments could not be conclusively compared. Because the CMV infection status of the donors was unknown, age-related changes in expanded clonotypes may potentially have been confounded. Observed TCR beta diversity correlated strongly with the percentage of naive T cells measured by flow cytometry.

Libraries were built with 5' RACE. Sequencing took place on an Illumina HiSeq 2500. A second about 6 to 11 cycle PCR used a sample-barcoded 5' primer and a J-beta primer mix. A template-switch 5' adaptor carrying 12 random nucleotides introduced a unique molecular identifier onto each TCR beta cDNA molecule. Each sample yielded at least 3 million CDR3-containing paired-end reads. First-strand cDNA synthesis was performed from all RNA using the Mint cDNA synthesis kit, with priming by a TRBC-specific oligonucleotide. Following uracil-DNA glycosylase treatment, a first 18-cycle PCR with universal primers M1SS and BC2_uni_R was performed on all cDNA. Under the source paper's analysis protocol: For normalization, 1 million high-quality reads, each with a distinct molecular identifier, were randomly selected from each sample. Reads sharing molecular identifiers were discarded rather than binned into consensus sequences. MiTCR, set to a Q25 quality threshold and the strictest error-elimination algorithm, was used for CDR3 identification, clonotype clustering and error correction. A nonparametric unseen species model with Euler transformation was used to estimate lower-bound total TCR beta diversity. TCRdb redid the processing of the public reads, applying fastp at Q25 and MiXCR, and retained in-frame beta chains. Rows are combined by CDR3 protein, so each entry shows the most common genes and DNA. The V and J calls, along with clone size, are taken from TCRdb and not from the paper's own processing. Recorded for this sample are over a million distinct CDR3 sequences; almost 60% of them occurred a single time. The ten largest clones represent 6.5% to 8.5% of the sample.

Sequenced sample: blood. The rearranged segments are TRBV10-2 and TRBJ2-7; TRBD2 agrees with 10 junctional bases. The sequence came from a man aged 18 to 30 in good health. The CDR3 reads as follows: CASRLPSGSSYEQYF. The base sequence is TGCGCCAGCAGACTTCCTAGCGGGAGCTCCTACGAGCAGTACTTC.